This T cell receptor beta chain was sequenced in a study of naive and memory T cell subsets. Findings and limits, study-wide: Over 90% of naive TCR sequences appeared only once, unlike memory subsets. Naive repertoires, especially CD8, held a few larger clonotypes, possibly memory cells re-expressing CD45RA.

The germline CDR1 and CDR2 sequences are LGHDT and YNNKEL (reference sequence). V lost 0 bases and J lost 1, with 13 bases in between. CDR3 length: 16 amino acids. The beta constant-region primer was an equimolar mix of two oligonucleotides covering TRBC1 and TRBC2. The ligated cDNA underwent four PCR rounds using SP2 and nested alpha and beta constant-region primers. TCRdb independently ran MiXCR on the UMI-ligation and nested PCR reads; one entry per CDR3 protein. Among approximately 100,000 distinct CDR3 sequences listed, roughly 14% were seen once. This clonotype was seen at least ten times. No antigen is known for it.

This TCR came from a human donor in good health. Material for sequencing was naive CD8+ T cells from blood. The chain recombines TRBV3-1 with TRBJ2-7; D is unclear. The CDR3 here is CASSQEGWGASYEQYF. The CDR3 nucleotides are TGTGCCAGCAGCCAAGAAGGTTGGGGTGCGTCCTACGAGCAGTACTTC.